These 25 T cell receptor beta chains came from one sample sequenced in a study of PD-L1 blockade in urothelial cancer. Time point in this sample: peripheral blood 6 weeks after treatment start. Assay used: immunoSEQ multiplex PCR; TCRdb lists only in-frame clones, some missing. The profile shows around 120,000 clones, 85% to 90% of them singletons. The sample was PBMCs, taken around atezolizumab (anti-PD-L1) treatment. The receptors here all came from a man aged 55 to 70 with urothelial cancer.

This CDR3 reads CAISESTSGRAEEQFF. The CDR3 DNA sequence: TGTGCCATCAGTGAGTCGACAAGCGGGAGGGCGGAGGAGCAGTTCTTC. This sequence joins TRBV10-3 and TRBJ2-1; 10 bases agree with TRBD2. This CDR3 has 16 residues. Trimming took 0 bases from V and 10 from J; bases not matched to a gene: 9. Germline-derived CDR1 and CDR2 are ENHRY and SYGVKD.

The chain is built from TRBV9 and TRBJ2-3, with a weak D call TRBD2 (6 bases). The CDR3 consists of 15 residues. V lost 6 bases and J 2 bases, leaving 16 bases between the germline ends. The V gene's germline CDR1 is SGDLS and CDR2 YYNGEE. DNA of the CDR3: TGTGCCAGCACCCTTAACGGGAGCCCCACAGATACGCAGTATTTT. Its protein is CASTLNGSPTDTQYF.

The J gene is TRBJ1-3, the V gene TRBV19; the D is unclear. The CDR3 is 13 residues long. V gave up 5 bases and J gave up 4 bases, with 9 bases separating them. Germline V CDR1 and CDR2: LNHDA, SQIVND (reference sequence). CDR3 nucleotide sequence: TGTGCCAGTAGTTGGGCATCGGGAAACACCATATATTTT. Translated: CASSWASGNTIYF.

V is TRBV7-8 and J is TRBJ2-5; TRBD1 matches at 12 bases. CDR1 is SGHVS and CDR2 is FQNEAQ in the germline V gene. The CDR3 is made up of 16 amino acids. The V gene end was trimmed by 5 bases and the J gene end by 5 bases; junction bases not matched to a gene: 9. CDR3 amino acids: CASSPLGQGAGETQYF. The DNA for the CDR3 is TGTGCCAGCAGCCCTCTGGGACAGGGGGCGGGGGAGACCCAGTACTTC.

CDR3 sequence reads: CASSLGSGARETQYF. DNA for the CDR3: TGCGCCAGCAGCTTGGGATCGGGAGCGCGGGAGACCCAGTACTTC. The rearrangement links TRBV5-1 to TRBJ2-5, with D perhaps TRBD2 (6 bases). V lost 0 bases and J lost 5, with 14 bases in between. The CDR3 consists of 15 residues. Germline V gene lookup returns CDR1 SGHRS and CDR2 YFSETQ.

Only one count was recorded for this clone. V and J are TRBV11-3 and TRBJ2-3; 11 nucleotides agree with TRBD2. V gave up 5 bases and J gave up 2 bases; unmatched junction bases: 12. This CDR3 has 18 amino acids. Germline values: CDR1 SGHNT, CDR2 YENEEA. In DNA, the CDR3 is TGTGCCAGCAGCCCCAGGCGTGCTAGCGGGGGGTCCACAGATACGCAGTATTTT. It encodes CASSPRRASGGSTDTQYF.

This clone was seen once. The V and J genes are TRBV6-5 and TRBJ2-7; TRBD2 might be the D (6 bases). Per the germline V gene, CDR1 is MNHEY and CDR2 is SVGAGI. The CDR3 runs 15 residues. The V gene lost 4 bases and the J gene lost 0 bases, with 13 bases spanning the gap. The CDR3 coding sequence is TGTGCCAGCAGTTTGACCGGAGGGCTCTCCTACGAGCAGTACTTC. Amino acids: CASSLTGGLSYEQYF.

V gene TRBV19 combines with J gene TRBJ1-1, with 8 bases identical to TRBD1. Losses at the gene ends were 3 bases for V and 5 bases for J; bases not matched to a gene: 2. CDR1 and CDR2 (germline): LNHDA, SQIVND (reference sequence). There are 13 residues in the CDR3. The CDR3 DNA follows: TGTGCCAGTAGTATCAGGGGGCGGACTGAAGCTTTCTTT. Its protein is CASSIRGRTEAFF.

The chain has TRBV6-5 and TRBJ2-7; 11 nucleotides match TRBD1. With 6 bases clipped from V and 8 bases from J, the junction kept 12 bases outside the gene matches. This CDR3 has 15 residues. CDR1 is MNHEY, CDR2 SVGAGI, per germline. CDR3 region: CASRPTPGQGEKQYF. CDR3 sequence (DNA): TGTGCCAGCAGACCTACTCCGGGACAGGGGGAGAAGCAGTACTTC.

This rearrangement joins TRBV30 to TRBJ2-3, with a weak D call TRBD1 (5 bases). Germline lookup yields CDR1 GTSNPN and CDR2 SVGIG (reference sequence). V lost 0 bases to trimming and J lost 0 bases, with 13 bases between them. The CDR3 runs 16 residues. CDR3 sequence: CAWSVGAAFSTDTQYF. The CDR3, as DNA: TGTGCCTGGAGTGTAGGGGCAGCCTTTAGCACAGATACGCAGTATTTT.

The CDR3 nucleotides read TGCGCCAGCAGCCCCGGGACTAGCCAAGAGACCCAGTACTTC. This translates into CASSPGTSQETQYF. V and J are TRBV4-3 and TRBJ2-5, with 8 positions matching TRBD2. Germline trimming cut 4 bases from V and 1 base from J; bases unmatched to any gene: 2. The CDR3 covers 14 residues. From germline, CDR1 is LGHNA and CDR2 YSLEER.

This clone has only a few counts. The V and J genes are TRBV2 and TRBJ2-1; TRBD2 matches at 11 bases. The CDR3 spans 14 residues. The J segment lost 9 bases and the V segment lost 11 bases, leaving 12 bases of the junction unmatched. Germline V gene lookup returns CDR1 SNHLY and CDR2 FYNNEI. The CDR3 sequence: CASRSGTSGGEQFF. CDR3 bases: TGTGCCTCTCGATCCGGGACTAGCGGCGGTGAGCAGTTCTTC.

This clone was recorded once. The rearrangement joins TRBV11-1 to TRBJ1-1; unclear D gene. The CDR3 has 15 residues. V was clipped by 1 base and J by 4 bases, with 13 bases between them. CDR1 SGHAT and CDR2 FQDESV come from the germline V gene (reference sequence). The CDR3 DNA sequence: TGTGCCAGCAGCTTAGAAAGTGTCTGGGCCACTGAAGCTTTCTTT. Translation gives CASSLESVWATEAFF.

This clone was recorded a few times. The chain couples TRBV5-6 to TRBJ2-7; 12 nucleotides align to TRBD2. This CDR3 is 15 amino acids long. The V and J ends lost 4 bases and 4 bases, in that order; junction bases with no gene match: 6. Germline CDR1 reads SGHDT; CDR2 reads YYEEEE. For the CDR3, the DNA is TGTGCCAGCAGCGGCCGGACTAGCGGGAATTACGAGCAGTACTTC. It yields the protein CASSGRTSGNYEQYF.

The J gene is TRBJ2-1, the V gene TRBV18; a weak D match, TRBD2 (6 bases). CDR1 is KGHSH and CDR2 is LQKENI in the germline V gene. V was clipped by 6 bases and J by 1 base, with 19 bases between them. This CDR3 is built from 17 residues. The DNA for the CDR3 is TGTGCCAGCTCCCCCCGCACTAGCTCTCGTTCCTACAATGAGCAGTTCTTC. Translated, it gives CASSPRTSSRSYNEQFF.

The V gene is TRBV4-2, the J gene TRBJ2-1, with D hard to call. The germline CDR1 and CDR2 sequences are LGHNA and YNFKEQ. The CDR3 has 16 residues. V was pared by 0 bases and J by 0 bases, with 9 bases between. The CDR3 protein is CASSQDGLSSYNEQFF. CDR3 in DNA: TGTGCCAGCAGCCAAGATGGGCTTAGCTCCTACAATGAGCAGTTCTTC.

The chain combines TRBV2 with TRBJ2-2, with a weak D call TRBD2 (7 bases). This CDR3 contains 14 residues. The germline gives CDR1 SNHLY, CDR2 FYNNEI. Trimming took 11 bases from V and 3 from J, leaving 16 bases between them. In DNA, the CDR3 is TGTGCCGACCTGGGGGGGGCAGACACCGGGGAGCTGTTTTTT. Translated, it gives CADLGGADTGELFF.

J is TRBJ2-7 and V is TRBV5-5; 10 nucleotides match TRBD2. V was clipped by 0 bases and J by 2 bases; unmatched bases: 11. Germline CDR1 SGHKS, CDR2 YYEKEE (reference sequence). The CDR3 covers 18 residues. The CDR3 loop reads CASSLAPQVAGGPYEQYF. The CDR3 nucleotides are TGTGCCAGCAGCTTGGCTCCTCAGGTAGCGGGAGGCCCCTACGAGCAGTACTTC.

The gene calls are TRBV7-8 and TRBJ1-1; D unresolved. The CDR3 spans 12 residues. Germline V CDR1 and CDR2: SGHVS, FQNEAQ. V lost 5 bases, J lost 4 bases, and 8 bases lay in between. The CDR3 reads CASSAHTTEAFF. In nucleotides, the CDR3 is TGTGCCAGCAGCGCACACACCACTGAAGCTTTCTTT.

This clone was seen a single time. The J gene is TRBJ1-3, the V gene TRBV18, with D possibly matching TRBD1 (6 bases). CDR3 size: 14 residues. The V gene lost 6 bases and the J gene lost 1 base, with 10 bases spanning the gap. Looked up from germline, CDR1 is KGHSH and CDR2 is LQKENI. CDR3 nucleotides: TGTGCCAGCTCGGCCGGACAGTCTGGAAACACCATATATTTT. Encoded protein: CASSAGQSGNTIYF.

The chain couples TRBV28 to TRBJ2-7, with 8 bases identical to TRBD2. After removal of 5 bases from V and 4 bases from J, the junction contained 10 bases not matched to a gene. Germline V gives CDR1 MDHEN, CDR2 SYDVKM. The CDR3 spans 15 residues. The CDR3 loop reads CASSPPGGGWYEQYF. The CDR3 region has the DNA TGTGCCAGCAGTCCGCCCGGGGGGGGGTGGTACGAGCAGTACTTC.

This clone was detected a few times. This rearrangement joins TRBV6-6 to TRBJ1-2; the D is unclear. The germline CDR1 and CDR2 sequences are MNHNY and SVGAGI (reference sequence). V was pared by 6 bases and J by 2 bases, with 13 bases between. This CDR3 spans 14 amino acids. The DNA for the CDR3 is TGTGCCAGCAGCCCAGGCCCGATGAACTATGGCTACACCTTC. Its protein product is CASSPGPMNYGYTF.

This chain joins TRBV2 and TRBJ1-1, with TRBD1 matching 7 bases. The CDR3 runs to 16 residues. Germline lookup yields CDR1 SNHLY and CDR2 FYNNEI. Unmatched junction bases numbered 18, after V lost 6 bases and J lost 8 bases. CDR3 protein: CASSYSQTGSQREAFF. The CDR3, as DNA: TGTGCCAGCAGCTACAGCCAGACAGGGTCCCAGCGCGAAGCTTTCTTT. Full variable domain (rest looked up from reference TRBV2 and TRBJ1-1): EPEVTQTPSHQVTQMGQEVILRCVPISNHLYFYWYRQILGQKVEFLVSFYNNEISEKSEIFDDQFSVERPDGSNFTLKIRSTKLEDSAMYFCASSYSQTGSQREAFFGQGTRLTVV.

The chain's CDR3 is CASSPGTGNEKLFF. The CDR3 region has the DNA TGTGCCAGCTCACCAGGGACTGGTAATGAAAAACTGTTTTTT. The chain carries TRBV18 and TRBJ1-4, with D possibly matching TRBD1 (5 bases). Germline loops: CDR1 KGHSH, CDR2 LQKENI. V lost 2 bases and J lost 4, with 8 bases in between. The CDR3 has 14 residues.

The chain combines TRBV9 with TRBJ2-5; TRBD1 matches at 8 bases. V trimming: 3 bases; J trimming: 4 bases; junction bases outside the gene matches: 11. The CDR3 covers 16 residues. Germline assignment: CDR1 SGDLS and CDR2 YYNGEE. The CDR3 here is CASSDSDRGPAETQYF. CDR3 DNA: TGTGCCAGCAGCGATTCAGACAGGGGACCGGCAGAGACCCAGTACTTC.